These 25 T cell receptor beta chains were all obtained from the same sample, sequenced in a study of blood T cell repertoires in COVID-19 (dated by TCRdb to about 2020). The library was prepared using the immunoSEQ multiplex PCR assay. TCRdb provides this immuneACCESS table in a form limited to in-frame rearrangements. Some clones are lacking; in checked studies, under half of them reflect an unresolved V gene, and why the rest are absent is not known. This sample gives some 99,000 clones in total; around 84% of them show up just once. The ten largest account for roughly 8.2% of the sample. Sample: peripheral blood. All receptors come from a woman aged 80 or over with active or convalescent COVID-19.

This sequence joins TRBV28 and TRBJ2-2; 11 positions agree with TRBD1. CDR3 length equals 14 residues. Trimming removed 5 bases from V and 7 bases from J; junction bases left unmatched: 3. Germline CDR1 reads MDHEN; CDR2 reads SYDVKM. CDR3 sequence reads: CASSPGQGVGELFF. In nucleotides, the CDR3 is TGTGCCAGCAGTCCGGGACAGGGGGTCGGGGAGCTGTTTTTT.

This clone came up a few times. The chain is built from TRBV23-1 and TRBJ2-7, with a tentative D call TRBD2 (6 bases). TRBV23-1 is assigned to the ORF class and has an uncertain function. This CDR3 comprises 14 residues. Trimming shortened V by 4 bases and J by 5 bases, and 15 bases separated the two germline ends. The CDR3 DNA reads TGCGCCAGCAGTCCCAAAGGAGGGAAACACGAGCAGTACTTC. Its translation: CASSPKGGKHEQYF.

This chain uses TRBV18 with TRBJ2-4, with D possibly TRBD1 on 5 matching bases. This CDR3 comprises 14 residues. From germline, CDR1 is KGHSH and CDR2 LQKENI. V dropped 0 bases and J dropped 10 bases, with 13 bases sitting between them. CDR3 residues: CASSPPKGVLIQYF. CDR3 nucleotide sequence: TGTGCCAGCTCACCACCGAAAGGGGTTTTGATTCAGTACTTC.

This sequence joins TRBV27 and TRBJ2-5; no reliable D call. Trimming took 3 bases from V and 4 from J, leaving 6 bases between them. Germline V gene sequence: CDR1 MNHEY, CDR2 SMNVEV (reference sequence). The CDR3 is made up of 12 amino acids. DNA of the CDR3: TGTGCCAGCAGTTTCCCCCGAGAGACCCAGTACTTC. It translates to CASSFPRETQYF.

The chain combines TRBV28 with TRBJ2-3; D is unresolved. V was cut by 8 bases and J by 0 bases, with 12 bases left in between. CDR1 and CDR2 (germline): MDHEN, SYDVKM. The CDR3 runs to 14 residues. This CDR3 is CASSKRFSTDTQYF. The CDR3 DNA reads as TGTGCCAGCTCGAAGCGATTTAGCACAGATACGCAGTATTTT.

The chain links TRBV5-1 to TRBJ1-5, with D uncertain. CDR3 length: 14 amino acids. Per the germline V gene, CDR1 is SGHRS and CDR2 is YFSETQ. The V gene lost 3 bases and the J gene lost 0 bases, with 7 bases spanning the gap. CDR3 loop: CASSSDFSNQPQHF. The CDR3 nucleotides read TGCGCCAGCAGCTCTGACTTTAGCAATCAGCCCCAGCATTTT.

The gene calls are TRBV3-1 (or the pseudogene TRBV3-2) and TRBJ1-6; D is unresolved. Per the germline V gene, CDR1 is LGHDT and CDR2 is YNNKEL (reference sequence). This CDR3 has 14 amino acids. Trimming removed 3 bases at V and 9 bases at J, with 12 bases between. CDR3 loop: CASSQKGGISPLHF. In DNA, the CDR3 is TGTGCCAGCAGCCAGAAGGGAGGAATTTCACCCCTCCACTTT.

CDR3 sequence reads: CASSSGGRGYNSPLHF. Here the CDR3 DNA reads TGTGCCAGCAGTTCGGGGGGTAGGGGATATAATTCACCCCTCCACTTT. The V gene is TRBV28, the J gene TRBJ1-6, with a possible D match to TRBD1 (5 bases). Trimming shortened V by 4 bases and J by 4 bases, and 14 bases separated the two germline ends. This CDR3 has 16 amino acids. Looked up from germline, CDR1 is MDHEN and CDR2 is SYDVKM.

The chain links TRBV7-2 to TRBJ2-3; no clear D gene. This CDR3 has 13 residues. Germline assignment: CDR1 SGHTA and CDR2 FQGNSA. V was shortened by 5 bases and J by 4 bases, with 10 bases between the two germline ends. The CDR3 here is CASSPYTPDTQYF. The CDR3 DNA reads TGTGCCAGCAGCCCTTACACCCCAGATACGCAGTATTTT.

V gene TRBV11-2 combines with J gene TRBJ2-1; the match to TRBD2 covers 14 bases. Trimming took 5 bases from V and 10 from J; bases not matched to a gene: 7. This CDR3 is built from 15 residues. Germline V gene data show CDR1 as SGHAT and CDR2 as FQNNGV. The CDR3 reads CASSLLGLAGGEQFF. DNA of the CDR3: TGTGCCAGCAGCCTCCTCGGACTAGCGGGAGGCGAGCAGTTCTTC.

This clone was seen a single time. The CDR3 sequence: CASSLTGGAPGYTF. The CDR3 nucleotides are TGTGCCAGCAGCTTGACAGGGGGCGCGCCTGGCTACACCTTC. This chain links TRBV7-2 with TRBJ1-2; TRBD1 matches at 10 bases. The CDR3 extends over 14 amino acids. Germline loops: CDR1 SGHTA, CDR2 FQGNSA. The V gene end was trimmed by 3 bases and the J gene end by 7 bases; junction bases not matched to a gene: 5.

The chain joins TRBV27 to TRBJ1-6; 7 nucleotides agree with TRBD1. V shed 0 bases, J shed 7 bases, and the junction held 3 bases outside the gene matches. The germline V gene has CDR1 MNHEY and CDR2 SMNVEV (reference sequence). The CDR3 is made up of 15 amino acids. CDR3 region: CASSLSDRTNSPLHF. CDR3 nucleotides: TGTGCCAGCAGTTTATCGGACAGGACCAATTCACCCCTCCACTTT.

The table lists this clone with many counts. This sequence joins TRBV5-6 and TRBJ2-7, with TRBD2 matching over 9 bases. The V segment lost 0 bases and the J segment 5 bases; nucleotides outside the gene matches: 6. Germline lookup yields CDR1 SGHDT and CDR2 YYEEEE. This CDR3 is built from 15 residues. The chain's CDR3 is CASSLAASGNHEQYF. In DNA form, the CDR3 reads TGTGCCAGCAGCTTGGCCGCTAGCGGGAATCACGAGCAGTACTTC.

This clone was found a few times. The chain recombines TRBV6-5 with TRBJ1-5, with TRBD1 identical over 10 bases. Germline lookup yields CDR1 MNHEY and CDR2 SVGAGI. V was pared by 6 bases and J by 6 bases, with 8 bases of the junction left unmatched. The length of the CDR3 is 15 residues. The CDR3 region has the DNA TGTGCCAGCAGCCCGACAGGGGGCGCGGGTCAGCCCCAGCATTTT. Residues: CASSPTGGAGQPQHF.

The chain joins TRBV6-4 to TRBJ2-2; D call uncertain. V shed 4 bases and J shed 9 bases, with 15 bases lying between them. This CDR3 spans 14 amino acids. Germline loops: CDR1 MRHNA, CDR2 SNTAGT. The chain's CDR3 is CASSALGNSRELFF. The CDR3 DNA reads TGTGCCAGCAGTGCCCTCGGTAACTCCCGGGAGCTGTTTTTT.

The V gene is TRBV25-1, the J gene TRBJ2-5; 12 bases align to TRBD2. In germline, CDR1 is MGHDK, CDR2 SYGVNS. After removal of 5 bases from V and 5 bases from J, the junction contained 12 bases not matched to a gene. The CDR3 contains 17 residues. The CDR3 region has the DNA TGTGCCAGCAGTCGGGCTAGCGGGAGGGTGGGTAAGGAGACCCAGTACTTC. This gives the protein CASSRASGRVGKETQYF.

The gene calls are TRBV18 and TRBJ2-3, with TRBD1 identical over 10 bases. Germline CDR1 reads KGHSH; CDR2 reads LQKENI. The CDR3 sequence is 17 residues long. J was trimmed by 4 bases and V by 5 bases; bases with no gene match: 12. CDR3: CASSIGWGTGVADTQYF. CDR3 DNA: TGTGCCAGCTCAATCGGATGGGGGACAGGGGTGGCAGATACGCAGTATTTT.

The chain couples TRBV24-1 to TRBJ2-5; 7 bases fit TRBD1. The CDR3 is 13 residues long. V trimming: 6 bases; J trimming: 5 bases; junction bases outside the gene matches: 5. The V gene's germline CDR1 is KGHDR and CDR2 SFDVKD. CDR3 sequence (DNA): TGTGCCACCAGTAGGGGGCCTGGGGAGACCCAGTACTTC. Translated: CATSRGPGETQYF.

This clone was detected only a few times. This rearrangement joins TRBV3-1 (or the pseudogene TRBV3-2) to TRBJ1-3; TRBD1 might be the D (5 bases). Germline lookup yields CDR1 LGHDT and CDR2 YNNKEL (reference sequence). The CDR3 consists of 16 residues. V was cut by 5 bases and J by 0 bases, with 14 bases left in between. The CDR3 is CASSYREGTSGNTIYF. The CDR3 DNA reads as TGTGCCAGCAGCTACCGGGAGGGGACCTCTGGAAACACCATATATTTT.

This chain joins TRBV9 and TRBJ2-7; weak D call: TRBD2 (6 bases). V was trimmed by 0 bases and J by 4 bases, leaving 11 bases between them. The CDR3 totals 14 residues. CDR1 and CDR2 (germline): SGDLS, YYNGEE. CDR3 sequence: CASSVGSGHYEQYF. The CDR3 DNA is TGTGCCAGCAGCGTAGGTAGCGGACATTACGAGCAGTACTTC.

The CDR3 protein is CASRATGGSTEAFF. As DNA, the CDR3 is TGTGCCAGCAGGGCTACAGGGGGCAGTACTGAAGCTTTCTTT. The chain joins TRBV28 to TRBJ1-1; 9 nucleotides line up with TRBD1. V lost 6 bases and J lost 5; bases outside the gene matches: 7. This CDR3 contains 14 residues. Germline CDR1 MDHEN, CDR2 SYDVKM.

The table lists this clone with a few counts. The gene calls are TRBV30 and TRBJ1-6, with D perhaps matching TRBD1 (5 bases). V shed 5 bases and J shed 8 bases, with 13 bases lying between them. Germline CDR1 and CDR2: GTSNPN and SVGIG (reference sequence). CDR3 length: 13 residues. The CDR3 sequence is CAWARTRDSPLHF. The CDR3 bases are TGTGCCTGGGCCCGGACCAGGGATTCACCCCTCCACTTT.

This chain joins TRBV6-5 and TRBJ2-3; D is possibly TRBD1 (6 bases). CDR1 and CDR2 (germline): MNHEY, SVGAGI. The V end lost 6 bases, the J end lost 2 bases, and 12 bases lay between the germline ends. The CDR3 contains 14 residues. The CDR3 here is CASRRGSPTDTQYF. CDR3 bases: TGTGCCAGCAGGAGGGGGTCCCCCACAGATACGCAGTATTTT.

V usage is TRBV9 and J usage is TRBJ1-2; D remains ambiguous. The CDR3 is made up of 13 amino acids. The germline gives CDR1 SGDLS, CDR2 YYNGEE. The germline V and J ends were trimmed by 2 bases and 0 bases, with 5 bases remaining between them. CDR3 sequence (DNA): TGTGCCAGCAGCGTTACATCTAACTATGGCTACACCTTC. This encodes CASSVTSNYGYTF.

The chain has TRBV7-9 and TRBJ1-4, with TRBD1 as a possible D gene (5 bases). V dropped 3 bases and J dropped 4 bases, with 15 bases sitting between them. Germline V CDR1 and CDR2: SEHNR, FQNEAQ (reference sequence). CDR3 length: 16 amino acids. The CDR3 loop reads CASSFGGKGRNEKLFF. Here the CDR3 DNA reads TGTGCCAGCAGCTTCGGGGGTAAAGGGCGTAATGAAAAACTGTTTTTT.